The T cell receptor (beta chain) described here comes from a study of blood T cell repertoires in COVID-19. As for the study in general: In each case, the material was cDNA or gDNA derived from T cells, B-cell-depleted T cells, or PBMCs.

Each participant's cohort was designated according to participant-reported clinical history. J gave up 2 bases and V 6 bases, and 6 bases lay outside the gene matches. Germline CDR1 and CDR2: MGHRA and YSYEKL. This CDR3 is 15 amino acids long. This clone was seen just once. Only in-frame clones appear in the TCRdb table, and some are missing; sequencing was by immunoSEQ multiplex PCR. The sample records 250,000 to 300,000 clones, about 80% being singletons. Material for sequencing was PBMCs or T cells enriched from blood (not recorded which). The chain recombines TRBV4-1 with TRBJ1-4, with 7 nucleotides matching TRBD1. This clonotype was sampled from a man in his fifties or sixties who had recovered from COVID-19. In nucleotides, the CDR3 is TGCGCCAGCAGACCCCGACAGGGTACTAATGAAAAACTGTTTTTT. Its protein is CASRPRQGTNEKLFF.